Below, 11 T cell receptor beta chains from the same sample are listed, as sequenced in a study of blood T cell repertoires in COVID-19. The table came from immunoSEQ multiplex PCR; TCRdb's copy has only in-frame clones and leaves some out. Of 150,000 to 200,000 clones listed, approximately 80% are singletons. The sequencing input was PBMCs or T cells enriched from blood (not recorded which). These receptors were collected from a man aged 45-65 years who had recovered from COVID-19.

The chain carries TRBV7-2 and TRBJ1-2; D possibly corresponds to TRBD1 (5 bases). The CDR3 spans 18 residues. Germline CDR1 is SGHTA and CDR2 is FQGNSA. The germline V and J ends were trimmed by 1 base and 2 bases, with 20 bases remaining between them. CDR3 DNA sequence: TGTGCCAGCAGCTTAGGGGGCCCGGGGGGGACTGGGAACTATGGCTACACCTTC. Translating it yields CASSLGGPGGTGNYGYTF.

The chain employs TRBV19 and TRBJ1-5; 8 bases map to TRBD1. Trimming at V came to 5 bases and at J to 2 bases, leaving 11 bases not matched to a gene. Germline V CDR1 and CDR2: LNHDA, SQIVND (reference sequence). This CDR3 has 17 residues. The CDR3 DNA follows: TGTGCCAGTAGTCTTCTCCGACCGGGACAGGGCAATCAGCCCCAGCATTTT. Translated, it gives CASSLLRPGQGNQPQHF. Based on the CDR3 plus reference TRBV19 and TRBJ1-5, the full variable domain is DGGITQSPKYLFRKEGQNVTLSCEQNLNHDAMYWYRQDPGQGLRLIYYSQIVNDFQKGDIAEGYSVSREKKESFPLTVTSAQKNPTAFYLCASSLLRPGQGNQPQHFGDGTRLSIL.

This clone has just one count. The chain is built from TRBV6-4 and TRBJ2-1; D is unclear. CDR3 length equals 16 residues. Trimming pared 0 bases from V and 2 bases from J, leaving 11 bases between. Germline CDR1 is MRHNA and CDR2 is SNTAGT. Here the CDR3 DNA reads TGTGCCAGCAGTGACTCTGAACAGACCACCTACAATGAGCAGTTCTTC. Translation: CASSDSEQTTYNEQFF.

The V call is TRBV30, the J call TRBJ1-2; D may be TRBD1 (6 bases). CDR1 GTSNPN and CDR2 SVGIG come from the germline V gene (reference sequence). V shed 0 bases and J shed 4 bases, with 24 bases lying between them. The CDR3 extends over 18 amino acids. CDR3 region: CAWSVQLAGATSGYGYTF. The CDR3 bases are TGTGCCTGGAGTGTACAATTGGCAGGGGCCACAAGCGGCTATGGCTACACCTTC. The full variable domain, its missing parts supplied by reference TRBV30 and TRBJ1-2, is SQTIHQWPATLVQPVGSPLSLECTVEGTSNPNLYWYRQAAGRGLQLLFYSVGIGQISSEVPQNLSASRPQDRQFILSSKKLLLSDSGFYLCAWSVQLAGATSGYGYTFGSGTRLTVV.

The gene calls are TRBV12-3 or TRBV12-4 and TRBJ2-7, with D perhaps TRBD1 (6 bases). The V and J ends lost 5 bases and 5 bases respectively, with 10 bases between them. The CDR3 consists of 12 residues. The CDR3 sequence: CASSPGQNEQYF. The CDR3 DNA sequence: TGTGCCAGCAGTCCCGGACAGAACGAGCAGTACTTC.

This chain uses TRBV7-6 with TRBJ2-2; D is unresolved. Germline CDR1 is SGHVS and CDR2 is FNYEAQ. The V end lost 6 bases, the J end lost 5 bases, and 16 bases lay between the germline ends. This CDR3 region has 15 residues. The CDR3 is CASSPAVVLTGELFF. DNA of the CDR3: TGTGCCAGCAGTCCGGCGGTCGTCCTTACCGGGGAGCTGTTTTTT.

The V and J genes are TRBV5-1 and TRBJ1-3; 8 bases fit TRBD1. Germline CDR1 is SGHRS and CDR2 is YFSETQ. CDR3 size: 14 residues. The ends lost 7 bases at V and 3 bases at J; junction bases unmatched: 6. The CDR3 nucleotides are TGCGCCAGCTCTCAGGGGGCGCTTGGAAACACCATATATTTT. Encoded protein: CASSQGALGNTIYF.

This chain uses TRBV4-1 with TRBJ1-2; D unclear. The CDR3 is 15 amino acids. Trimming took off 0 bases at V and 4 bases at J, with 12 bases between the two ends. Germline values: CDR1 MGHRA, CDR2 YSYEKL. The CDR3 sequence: CASSQEVTITYGYTF. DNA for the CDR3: TGCGCCAGCAGCCAAGAAGTAACAATCACCTATGGCTACACCTTC.

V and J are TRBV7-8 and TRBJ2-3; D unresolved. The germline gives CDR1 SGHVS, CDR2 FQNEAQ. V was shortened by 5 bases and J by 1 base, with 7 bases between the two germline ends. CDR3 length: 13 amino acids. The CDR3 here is CASSARRTDTQYF. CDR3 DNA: TGTGCCAGCAGCGCCAGGCGCACAGATACGCAGTATTTT.

The CDR3 protein is CASSLVWDSREKLFF. The CDR3 DNA is TGCGCCAGCAGCTTGGTTTGGGACAGTAGGGAAAAACTGTTTTTT. The V gene is TRBV5-1, the J gene TRBJ1-4; 7 bases fit TRBD1. Per the germline V gene, CDR1 is SGHRS and CDR2 is YFSETQ. Unmatched junction bases numbered 7, after V lost 0 bases and J lost 8 bases. The CDR3 loop spans 15 amino acids.

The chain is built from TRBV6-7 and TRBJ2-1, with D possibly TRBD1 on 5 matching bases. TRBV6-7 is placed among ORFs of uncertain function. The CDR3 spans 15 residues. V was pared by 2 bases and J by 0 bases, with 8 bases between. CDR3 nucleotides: TGTGCCAGCAGTTACAACAGGTACTCCTACAATGAGCAGTTCTTC. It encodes CASSYNRYSYNEQFF.